A selection of T cell receptor beta chains follows, all from one sample in a study of blood T cell repertoires in COVID-19. TCRdb's table, derived via immunoSEQ multiplex PCR, lists solely in-frame clones and lacks some. The sample carries roughly 120,000 clones, approximately 82% recorded once. The sample consisted of peripheral blood. The receptor source for this set is a man aged 25-45 years with acute or convalescent COVID-19. The CDR3 runs from the conserved cysteine through the conserved F or W. Fields, in order: V gene, D gene, J gene, clone size, CDR3 DNA, CDR3 protein. The D gene is left open where the match is weak. Some rows mark clone size as missing; the rest say once, few, many or name a class of expanded clone.

TRBV7-9	TRBD2	TRBJ2-3	NA	TGTGCCAGCAGCTTCCCCGGGGGGGCCGCAGATACGCAGTATTTT	CASSFPGGAADTQYF
TRBV27	NA	TRBJ1-2	NA	TGTGCCAGCAGTTTGTATCCAGACTCGACCAACTATGGCTACACCTTC	CASSLYPDSTNYGYTF
TRBV5-5	TRBD1	TRBJ1-4	NA	TGTGCCAGCAGCATAGGGGGCGCGGGTGAAAAACTGTTTTTT	CASSIGGAGEKLFF
TRBV12-5	NA	TRBJ1-1	NA	TGTGCTAGTGGCCCGGACAGCCTCCTTGAAGCTTTCTTT	CASGPDSLLEAFF
TRBV19	NA	TRBJ1-4	NA	TGTGCCAGTAGTATAGGGACTTCCCCTAATGAAAAACTGTTTTTT	CASSIGTSPNEKLFF
TRBV5-1	NA	TRBJ2-7	NA	TGCGCCAGCGAACTCGGCGGCGAGCAGTACTTC	CASELGGEQYF
TRBV6-5	TRBD1	TRBJ2-1	few	TGTGCCAGCAGTTACTCGAACAGGGGGCCCTACAATGAGCAGTTCTTC	CASSYSNRGPYNEQFF
TRBV4-1	NA	TRBJ2-5	NA	TGCGCCAGCAGTGGGCTCCAAGAGACCCAGTACTTC	CASSGLQETQYF
TRBV20-1	TRBD2	TRBJ2-1	NA	TGCAGTGCTTATGGCGGGGGTGAGCAGTTCTTC	CSAYGGGEQFF
TRBV10-3	TRBD1	TRBJ1-2	NA	TGTGCCATCAGTGAGTCCATAGGGACAGAAAGCTATGGCTACACCTTC	CAISESIGTESYGYTF
TRBV4-2	NA	TRBJ1-4	NA	TGTGCCAGCAGCCTCACGACCTCCGGGGGGGATGAAAAACTGTTTTTT	CASSLTTSGGDEKLFF
TRBV29-1	TRBD2	TRBJ2-3	NA	TGCAGCGGTACTAGCGGGAACAGGGATACGCAGTATTTT	CSGTSGNRDTQYF
TRBV2	TRBD2	TRBJ2-3	NA	TGTGCCAGCAGTGATAGGCGGGGGATAACAGATACGCAGTATTTT	CASSDRRGITDTQYF
TRBV7-6	NA	TRBJ1-1	NA	TGTGCCAGCAGTCTTCTGGTGGACAGGAACACTGAAGCTTTCTTT	CASSLLVDRNTEAFF
TRBV5-1	NA	TRBJ2-3	NA	TGCGCCAGCAGCTTGGGGGAGGCCACAGATACGCAGTATTTT	CASSLGEATDTQYF
TRBV6-1	NA	TRBJ2-3	NA	TGTGCCAGCAGTGACCGGGGCGGGATGTCCTCAGATACGCAGTATTTT	CASSDRGGMSSDTQYF
TRBV2	NA	TRBJ1-1	NA	TGTGCCAGCAGGTCCCAGCGGGATTCCACTGAAGCTTTCTTT	CASRSQRDSTEAFF
TRBV7-2	NA	TRBJ2-2	NA	TGTGCCAGCAGCTCAGGGACTTTTAACACCGGGGAGCTGTTTTTT	CASSSGTFNTGELFF
TRBV5-1	TRBD1	TRBJ2-3	NA	TGCGCCAGCAGCGCGACAGGGGTAAGCACAGATACGCAGTATTTT	CASSATGVSTDTQYF